This TCR beta chain was found in a study of T cells after somatic rescue of genetic block. Trimming cost V 2 bases and J 5 bases; bases outside gene matches: 11. The CDR3 covers 16 residues. Germline V gene data show CDR1 as GTSNPN and CDR2 as SVGIG (reference sequence). Repertoires were generated with immunoSEQ multiplex PCR, while TCRdb's copy carries only in-frame clones and drops some. The data contain about 72,000 clones, approximately 91% of them singletons. The source material was peripheral blood mononuclear cells (PBMCs). The chain combines TRBV30 with TRBJ2-7; 11 positions match TRBD1. The origin of this receptor is a man aged 30-40 years. The CDR3 sequence: CAWSPPRTGGRNEQYF. The CDR3 region has the DNA TGTGCCTGGAGTCCTCCCCGGACAGGGGGCCGAAACGAGCAGTACTTC.